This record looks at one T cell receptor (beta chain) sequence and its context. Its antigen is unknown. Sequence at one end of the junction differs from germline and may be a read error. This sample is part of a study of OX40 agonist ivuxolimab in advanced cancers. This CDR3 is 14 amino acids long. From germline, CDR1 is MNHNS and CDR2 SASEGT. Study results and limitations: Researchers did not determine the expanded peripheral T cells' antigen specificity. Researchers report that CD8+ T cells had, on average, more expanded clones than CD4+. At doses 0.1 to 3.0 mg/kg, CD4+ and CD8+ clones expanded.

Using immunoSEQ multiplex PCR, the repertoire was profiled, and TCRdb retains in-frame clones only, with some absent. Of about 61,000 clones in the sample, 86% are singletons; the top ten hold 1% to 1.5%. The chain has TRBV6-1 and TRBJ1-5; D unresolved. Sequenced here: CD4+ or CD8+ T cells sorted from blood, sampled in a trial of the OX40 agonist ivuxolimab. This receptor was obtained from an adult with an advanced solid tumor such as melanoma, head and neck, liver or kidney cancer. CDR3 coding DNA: TGTGCCGGCAGTGAACAGTATAGCAATCAGCCCCAGCATTTT. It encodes CAGSEQYSNQPQHF.